This TCR beta chain was documented in a study of T cells in Graves' hyperthyroidism and ophthalmopathy (dated by TCRdb to the late 2010s). With regard to the full study: Peripheral blood was collected at initial diagnosis, before any treatment. To identify TCR V-J signatures that set the groups apart, the researchers used a discovery cohort of about a hundred patients, made up of some 41 with Graves' ophthalmopathy and around 58 with stable Graves' hyperthyroidism. An independent validation cohort of under 20 hyperthyroidism patients and some 15 patients who later progressed to ophthalmopathy tested prospective prediction of ophthalmopathy. The approximately 98 discovery patients were randomly divided into training and test sets at a 7:3 ratio. In addition, the study compared T-cell repertoires in thyroid tissue and in blood from six Graves' hyperthyroidism patients. After blood sampling, hyperthyroidism patients were treated with methimazole at a starting dose of 30 mg daily, and ophthalmopathy patients were treated with high-dose intravenous methylprednisolone. The paper describes TCR Vbeta CDR3 sequencing of 130 to 150 peripheral blood samples, made up of some 40 ophthalmopathy patients, some 80 hyperthyroidism patients and roughly 17 progressor patients.

CDR1 and CDR2 are drawn from the germline V gene: KGHSH, LQKENI. The CDR3, from cysteine to phenylalanine, totals 17 residues. This entry keeps only the CDR3 DNA: 51 bases, framed from base 1. Unmatched junction bases come to 4, with V trimmed by 1 base and J by 0 bases. Amplification of TCR beta CDR3 regions was carried out from RNA transcripts. For the first round of RT-PCR on the TCR CDR3, the HTBI primer set was used together with the Qiagen OneStep RT-PCR kit. The libraries were constructed in a second round of multiplex PCR and then size-selected and purified. The libraries were sequenced on an Illumina HiSeq2000 using paired-end 100 bp reads. As for the authors' bioinformatics: SOAPnuke was used to process the raw data, with reads discarded if the reads contained adapters or uncalled bases, had a mean Phred below 15, or lacked an exact constant-primer or identifier match. COPE v1.2.5 was used to merge the high-quality paired reads, and each unique nucleotide sequence was defined as a clonotype. Clonotypes were aligned to IMGT TRBV, TRBD and TRBJ reference segments using MiTCR v1.1. The analysis was restricted to V-J combinations with a frequency above 0.0001, which together covered roughly 99% of the repertoires. A TCS score was defined as the ratio of F50 (clonal expansion) to E x V (chaos), with BLOSUM62-based TCRdist applied between CDR3 peptides within each V-J. Welch's t-statistics and random forest reduced around 520 V-J features to 10 to 15, which were used in a naive Bayes classifier (R e1071). TCRdb reran the public reads through fastp at Q25 and MiXCR, keeping productive beta chains. Here each entry gathers all rows of one CDR3 protein and keeps the most common genes and DNA. What appears here as the V and J calls and clone size reflects TCRdb's work, not the paper's. The table for this sample lists hundreds of thousands of distinct CDR3 sequences; around 21% of them were counted only once. The ten biggest clones cover around a third of the sample.

Paper-wide results and their limitations: Most expanded thyroid clonotypes (frequency above 0.001) were also detected in blood, suggesting blood repertoires may reflect thyroid immune responses. In validation, progression to ophthalmopathy was predicted by the model with roughly 71% sensitivity and around 76% specificity, a median of around 5.9 months before onset. No statistical method was used to set the sample size in advance, and investigators knew the group allocation. A 13 V-J signature model separated ophthalmopathy from stable hyperthyroidism, with just over 85% sensitivity and roughly 81% specificity in cross-validation and 80%/75% in testing.

Ophthalmopathy patients had moderately to severely active disease, Clinical Activity Score of at least 3, NOSPECS grade of at least 4, and duration under 3 months. Exclusion was applied to patients with uncontrolled infections, other autoimmune diseases, pregnancy or lactation. Diagnoses relied on clinical symptoms, serum thyroxine and TRAb, thyroid ultrasound and orbital computed tomography. PBMCs were isolated from 7.5 to 10 ml of fresh peripheral blood by Ficoll-Paque density gradient centrifugation. Total RNA was extracted with Trizol reagent, and quality was checked on an Agilent 2100 Bioanalyzer. Of note for this clonotype: Its antigen has not been determined. Base qualities are missing; no much larger clone stands one base away.

Material: blood. This TCR was recovered from a man aged 25 to 40 with Graves' ophthalmopathy. Recombination linked TRBV18 to TRBJ2-2; the junction holds 8 bases that match TRBD1. CDR3 loop: CASSPQMGQANTGELFF. The nucleotides are TGTGCCAGCTCACCACAGATGGGACAGGCGAACACCGGGGAGCTGTTTTTT. This CDR3, with the reference TRBV18 and TRBJ2-2 proteins standing in past its ends, gives the full variable domain NAGVMQNPRHLVRRRGQEARLRCSPMKGHSHVYWYRQLPEEGLKFMVYLQKENIIDESGMPKERFSAEFPKEGPSILRIQQVVRGDSAAYFCASSPQMGQANTGELFFGEGSRLTVL.